The entry below describes one TCR beta chain. Antigen: not known. This entry comes from a study of T cell repertoires in cytomegalovirus infection. TCRdb reanalysed the reads using MiXCR and keeps one entry per CDR3 protein. Among around 900,000 distinct CDR3 sequences listed, roughly 31% were seen once. V lost 0 bases to trimming and J lost 8 bases, with 14 bases between them. Germline V gene sequence: CDR1 MGHRA, CDR2 YSYEKL. The CDR3 has 15 amino acids. The sequence derives from a human donor in good health (CMV status not recorded). Some clones in this sample may be carry-over from other donors' samples. V and J are TRBV4-1 and TRBJ2-1; TRBD2 might be the D (6 bases). This specimen was cultured CD8+ T cells from PBMCs, taken from culture after CMV antigen stimulation. The CDR3 DNA reads as TGCGCCAGCAGCCAAGAGTCGCCCGGGAGAGATGAGCAGTTCTTC. Its protein is CASSQESPGRDEQFF.